One T cell receptor (beta chain) is described in this entry. This entry belongs to a study of blood T cell repertoires in COVID-19. Original processing notes: The authors estimated nucleated cell counts from reference gene primer amplification. TCRdb keeps only in-frame clones here, not all; method: immunoSEQ multiplex PCR. V, J and clone size are those of that table, while D and trimming were read from the DNA. Among 310,000 or so clones listed, around 82% were seen once. The germline V gene encodes CDR1 MNHNS and CDR2 SASEGT. V was clipped by 3 bases and J by 5 bases; unmatched bases: 8. The CDR3 covers 16 residues.

The chain is built from TRBV6-1 and TRBJ1-5, with 9 bases identical to TRBD1. Sequencing was carried out using peripheral blood. The receptor's source is a woman aged 45-65 years with acute or convalescent COVID-19. CDR3 bases: TGTGCCAGCAGTGAGCGACGGGACAGGGTGGATCAGCCCCAGCATTTT. Protein product: CASSERRDRVDQPQHF.